The following is a TCR beta chain sequence with its context. This sample is part of a study of blood T cell repertoires in COVID-19. Authors' data handling: Amplification of reference gene primers provided the estimated nucleated cell counts. The protocol was immunoSEQ multiplex PCR, while the TCRdb copy is restricted to in-frame clones and leaves out a portion. V and J calls and clone size are copied from that table; D and trimming were computed from the DNA. The table shows about 74,000 clones, with about 88% occurring only once. Input material: peripheral blood. The TCR comes from a man aged 70-80 years with active or convalescent COVID-19.

The chain's CDR3 is CASSGGLPYNEQFF. In nucleotides, the CDR3 is TGTGCCAGCAGTGGGGGACTACCTTACAATGAGCAGTTCTTC. The V call is TRBV2, the J call TRBJ2-1; TRBD2 aligns across 7 bases. Germline trimming cut 4 bases from V and 4 bases from J; bases unmatched to any gene: 4. The V gene's germline CDR1 is SNHLY and CDR2 FYNNEI. This CDR3 has 14 residues.